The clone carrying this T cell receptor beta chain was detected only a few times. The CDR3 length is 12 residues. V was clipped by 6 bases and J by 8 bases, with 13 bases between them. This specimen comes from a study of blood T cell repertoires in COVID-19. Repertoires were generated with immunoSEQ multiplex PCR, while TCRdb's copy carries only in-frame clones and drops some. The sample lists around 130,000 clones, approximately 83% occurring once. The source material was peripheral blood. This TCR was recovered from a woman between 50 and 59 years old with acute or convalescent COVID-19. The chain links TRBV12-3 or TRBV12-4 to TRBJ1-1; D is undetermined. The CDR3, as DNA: TGTGCCAGCAGCCCCTTACGCGAAGAAGCTTTCTTT. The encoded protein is CASSPLREEAFF.